One and the same sample provided the 24 T cell receptor beta chains below, sequenced in a study of beta chain features in type 1 diabetes. Broader study findings: Shortening of TCRB CDR3s, moderate but significant, appeared in all four CD4+ subsets of Type 1 diabetes patients.

The authors reverse transcribed all of the isolated RNA, so sequencing captured expressed TCRB transcripts. Measured with immunoSEQ multiplex PCR; TCRdb has only the in-frame clones, and not every one. The table records more than 300,000 clones, 9.6% of them present only once. These receptors have no identified antigens. The sequencing sample was made of central memory CD4+ T cells from blood. The receptor source for this set is a man aged 30-40 years with type 1 diabetes.

The rearrangement uses TRBV10-1 and TRBJ2-2, with D hard to call. The length of the CDR3 is 17 residues. V was cut by 2 bases and J by 6 bases, with 19 bases left in between. Germline assignment: CDR1 WNHNN and CDR2 SYGVQD (reference sequence). Here the CDR3 reads CASSERIYPKVPGELFF. The CDR3 DNA follows: TGCGCCAGCAGTGAGAGGATTTACCCTAAAGTGCCCGGGGAGCTGTTTTTT.

This chain connects TRBV29-1 to TRBJ1-2; unclear D gene. This CDR3 comprises 14 residues. The ends were cut back, 3 bases at V and 3 bases at J, with 14 bases in the middle. CDR1 and CDR2 from the germline V gene are SQVTM and ANQGSEA. DNA for the CDR3: TGCAGCGTTGATGTGTTGGGCGGGGACTATGGCTACACCTTC. Amino acids: CSVDVLGGDYGYTF.

This clone has only a few counts. This sequence joins TRBV11-3 and TRBJ2-5; D is ambiguous. V was cut by 5 bases and J by 2 bases, with 15 bases left in between. This CDR3 is 15 amino acids long. The V gene's germline CDR1 is SGHNT and CDR2 YENEEA. The CDR3, as DNA: TGTGCCAGCAGCCTCACAAGGGCCCAACAAGAGACCCAGTACTTC. It codes for CASSLTRAQQETQYF.

V is TRBV6-1 and J is TRBJ1-4; 7 bases are a match to TRBD1. In germline, CDR1 is MNHNS, CDR2 SASEGT. This CDR3 contains 15 residues. Trimming removed 8 bases from V and 4 bases from J; junction bases left unmatched: 10. CDR3 residues: CASALRGQSNEKLFF. As DNA, the CDR3 is TGTGCCAGCGCACTGAGGGGACAGAGTAATGAAAAACTGTTTTTT.

This sequence joins TRBV10-3 and TRBJ2-5; D gene unclear. The CDR3 length is 15 residues. Trimming cost V 2 bases and J 2 bases, with 12 bases left between them. Germline values: CDR1 ENHRY, CDR2 SYGVKD. As DNA, the CDR3 is TGTGCCATCAGTGAGCCCCCGCCCGGTCAAGAGACCCAGTACTTC. Protein sequence: CAISEPPPGQETQYF.

This clone was found a few times. The genes are TRBV2 and TRBJ1-2; D unclear. V was clipped by 4 bases and J by 4 bases, with 10 bases between them. Germline CDR1 is SNHLY and CDR2 is FYNNEI. The CDR3 consists of 13 residues. CDR3 sequence reads: CASSVRSAYGYTF. CDR3 sequence (DNA): TGTGCCAGCAGTGTAAGAAGCGCCTATGGCTACACCTTC.

In this sample, this clone turned up many times. The J gene is TRBJ2-3, the V gene TRBV7-9; no clear D. Germline loops: CDR1 SEHNR, CDR2 FQNEAQ (reference sequence). The length of the CDR3 is 14 residues. The V gene lost 5 bases and the J gene lost 0 bases, with 9 bases spanning the gap. The CDR3 DNA reads TGTGCCAGCAGCCTAGAGACTAGCACAGATACGCAGTATTTT. Its translation is CASSLETSTDTQYF.

The chain recombines TRBV9 with TRBJ2-6; D remains unclear. Germline V lookup: CDR1 SGDLS, CDR2 YYNGEE. The V end was cut by 6 bases, the J end by 0 bases, with 16 bases between. There are 17 residues in the CDR3. CDR3 sequence (DNA): TGTGCCAGCACCCTTAGCCCCACTGGCTCTGGGGCCAACGTCCTGACTTTC. It is translated as CASTLSPTGSGANVLTF.

This clone was seen many times. The genes are TRBV5-1 and TRBJ2-5; TRBD2 matches at 13 bases. J was trimmed by 5 bases and V by 0 bases; bases with no gene match: 4. Germline assignment: CDR1 SGHRS and CDR2 YFSETQ. The CDR3 spans 16 residues. DNA for the CDR3: TGCGCCAGCAGCTTGGGACTAGCGGGAGGAAGGGAGACCCAGTACTTC. This encodes CASSLGLAGGRETQYF.

The table lists this clone with a few counts. The genes are TRBV7-3 and TRBJ2-6, with unresolved D. The CDR3 length is 16 residues. The V gene lost 2 bases and the J gene lost 4 bases, with 12 bases spanning the gap. Per germline, CDR1 SGHTA and CDR2 FQGTGA. CDR3 in amino acids: CASSLLEISGANVLTF. CDR3 nucleotides: TGTGCCAGCAGCTTACTCGAAATTTCCGGGGCCAACGTCCTGACTTTC.

The table lists this clone with a few counts. The rearrangement joins TRBV7-2 to TRBJ1-2, with 10 bases lining up with TRBD1. The CDR3 length is 15 residues. The germline V gene encodes CDR1 SGHTA and CDR2 FQGNSA. V shed 5 bases, J shed 4 bases, and the junction held 7 bases outside the gene matches. The CDR3 DNA is TGTGCCAGCAGCCCCCGACAGGGGGCGATCTATGGCTACACCTTC. It translates to CASSPRQGAIYGYTF. Combining the CDR3 with reference TRBV7-2 and TRBJ1-2 gives the whole variable domain GAGVSQSPSNKVTEKGKDVELRCDPISGHTALYWYRQSLGQGLEFLIYFQGNSAPDKSGLPSDRFSAERTGGSVSTLTIQRTQQEDSAVYLCASSPRQGAIYGYTFGSGTRLTVV.

This clone was found many times. This sequence joins TRBV28 and TRBJ2-1, with 11 bases aligning to TRBD2. Trimming took 8 bases from V and 6 from J; bases not matched to a gene: 6. The CDR3 has 14 amino acids. The germline V gene has CDR1 MDHEN and CDR2 SYDVKM. CDR3 DNA sequence: TGTGCCAGCCTGACTAGCGGGATACGCAATGAGCAGTTCTTC. It is translated as CASLTSGIRNEQFF.

This chain joins TRBV19 and TRBJ2-5; TRBD1 aligns across 7 bases. CDR3 size: 14 residues. V was clipped by 5 bases and J by 0 bases; unmatched bases: 3. The germline V gene encodes CDR1 LNHDA and CDR2 SQIVND (reference sequence). Here the CDR3 reads CASSPGQHQETQYF. CDR3 DNA sequence: TGTGCCAGTAGTCCGGGACAGCACCAAGAGACCCAGTACTTC.

CDR3 bases: TGTGCCAGCACCCCGATAGAAAATGTCTACAATGAGCAGTTCTTC. It encodes CASTPIENVYNEQFF. The rearrangement uses TRBV6-6 and TRBJ2-1; D gene unclear. Germline assignment: CDR1 MNHNY and CDR2 SVGAGI (reference sequence). This CDR3 spans 15 amino acids. Trimming pared 7 bases from V and 3 bases from J, leaving 16 bases between.

By proportion, this clone is medium-sized. The same CDR3 can be traced to other DNA sequences in this sample. The V gene is TRBV18, the J gene TRBJ1-2, with a tentative D call TRBD1 (6 bases). Germline loops: CDR1 KGHSH, CDR2 LQKENI. The ends were cut back, 6 bases at V and 6 bases at J, with 8 bases in the middle. The CDR3 loop spans 11 amino acids. CDR3 sequence reads: CASSYRDGYTF. Here the CDR3 DNA reads TGTGCCAGCTCGTACAGGGATGGCTACACCTTC.

This clone has just a few counts. The chain joins TRBV6-1 to TRBJ2-7, with no clear D. The CDR3 is 13 amino acids. Germline V gives CDR1 MNHNS, CDR2 SASEGT. V was cut by 4 bases and J by 0 bases, with 7 bases left in between. This CDR3 reads CASSGDDSYEQYF. CDR3 DNA sequence: TGTGCCAGCAGTGGAGATGACTCCTACGAGCAGTACTTC.

This chain uses TRBV7-3 with TRBJ2-3; D might be TRBD2 (5 bases). The CDR3 extends over 15 amino acids. The germline V and J ends were trimmed by 2 bases and 4 bases, with 13 bases remaining between them. Germline CDR1 is SGHTA and CDR2 is FQGTGA. CDR3 nucleotide sequence: TGTGCCAGCAGCTTAGTATCGGCTAGCTCAGATACGCAGTATTTT. Protein: CASSLVSASSDTQYF.

This clone was seen a handful of times. The chain combines TRBV5-1 with TRBJ1-5; D unclear. Germline-derived CDR1 and CDR2 are SGHRS and YFSETQ. The length of the CDR3 is 14 residues. V lost 0 bases and J 2 bases, leaving 6 bases between the germline ends. The CDR3 is CASSLEGGNQPQHF. The DNA of the CDR3 is TGCGCCAGCAGCTTGGAAGGAGGCAATCAGCCCCAGCATTTT.

In its sample, this clone was seen a few times. Other DNA sequences within the sample encode an identical CDR3. The gene calls are TRBV30 and TRBJ2-5, with a possible D match to TRBD1 (6 bases). Germline assignment: CDR1 GTSNPN and CDR2 SVGIG (reference sequence). The CDR3 has 13 amino acids. With 2 bases removed from V and 2 bases from J, the gap between germline ends came to 9 bases. Written as DNA, the CDR3 is TGTGCCTGGAGTCGGACAGATCAAGAGACCCAGTACTTC. It encodes CAWSRTDQETQYF.

The sample holds a few counts of this clone. The chain recombines TRBV9 with TRBJ2-5; the D is unclear. The J call could be wrong; TRBJ2-7 is a better fit for the DNA end. The CDR3 is 13 residues long. Per germline, CDR1 SGDLS and CDR2 YYNGEE. The CDR3 DNA reads as TGTGCCAGCAGCGCCCCCGCGGTCGGCGAGCAGTACTTC. It translates to CASSAPAVGEQYF.

The chain recombines TRBV5-1 with TRBJ2-3; the D gene could be TRBD1 or TRBD2 (6 bases each). CDR1 is SGHRS and CDR2 is YFSETQ in the germline V gene. Trimming left V 0 bases short and J 3 bases short, with 14 bases between. The CDR3 has 16 residues. The CDR3 nucleotides are TGCGCCAGCAGCTTGGGGGACTTTGGGACAACAGATACGCAGTATTTT. As protein: CASSLGDFGTTDTQYF.

This clone was observed a few times. This chain links TRBV7-9 with TRBJ2-5; D may be TRBD2 (5 bases). The CDR3 sequence is 15 residues long. Germline CDR1 SEHNR, CDR2 FQNEAQ (reference sequence). Trimming pared 5 bases from V and 4 bases from J, leaving 17 bases between. CDR3 sequence (DNA): TGTGCCAGCAGCCTGATTTGGACGGCGGGAGAGACCCAGTACTTC. Its protein is CASSLIWTAGETQYF.

This clone was seen a handful of times. This rearrangement joins TRBV7-6 to TRBJ2-6, with 11 bases identical to TRBD2. The CDR3 contains 17 residues. CDR1 is SGHVS and CDR2 is FNYEAQ in the germline V gene. The trim removed 2 bases at V and 3 bases at J, leaving 3 bases unmatched. The DNA of the CDR3 is TGTGCCAGCAGCTTAACTAGCGGGAGAGATGGGGCCAACGTCCTGACTTTC. Translating gives CASSLTSGRDGANVLTF. The full variable domain, in which reference TRBV7-6 and TRBJ2-6 provide the parts outside the CDR3, is GAGVSQSPRYKVTKRGQDVALRCDPISGHVSLYWYRQALGQGPEFLTYFNYEAQQDKSGLPNDRFSAERPEGSISTLTIQRTEQRDSAMYRCASSLTSGRDGANVLTFGAGSRLTVL.

This clone was seen only a few times. The chain is built from TRBV6-5 and TRBJ2-3; 8 nucleotides agree with TRBD2. CDR3 length equals 14 residues. The trim removed 5 bases at V and 0 bases at J, leaving 1 base unmatched. Germline-derived CDR1 and CDR2 are MNHEY and SVGAGI. The DNA of the CDR3 is TGTGCCAGCAGTGGACTAGCTAGCACAGATACGCAGTATTTT. Its translation is CASSGLASTDTQYF.